The sequence of this TCR beta chain was determined in a study of blood T cell repertoires in COVID-19. Study at large: Acute and convalescent COVID-19 specimens originated in the United States, Italy and Spain. The analysed material was cDNA or gDNA that came from T cells, B-cell-depleted T cells, or PBMCs.

The CDR3 consists of 16 residues. Germline CDR1 is LGHDT and CDR2 is YNNKEL (reference sequence). Germline trimming cut 4 bases from V and 6 bases from J; bases unmatched to any gene: 12. Authors' processing steps: Reference gene primer amplification yielded estimated nucleated cell counts. The protocol was immunoSEQ multiplex PCR, while the TCRdb copy is restricted to in-frame clones and leaves out a portion. V and J calls plus clone size are reproduced from that table; the DNA served to infer D and trimming. The data contain 70,000 to 95,000 clones, about 79% of them seen just once; the ten biggest clones take up approximately 20%.

Sequences were obtained from peripheral blood. The sequence came from a woman aged 50 to 60 with acute or convalescent COVID-19. The chain couples TRBV3-1 (or the pseudogene TRBV3-2) to TRBJ1-2, with 9 bases aligning to TRBD1. DNA for the CDR3: TGTGCCAGCAGCCGTCGGCCGACAGGGGGGAAGGATGGCTACACCTTC. This sequence encodes CASSRRPTGGKDGYTF.